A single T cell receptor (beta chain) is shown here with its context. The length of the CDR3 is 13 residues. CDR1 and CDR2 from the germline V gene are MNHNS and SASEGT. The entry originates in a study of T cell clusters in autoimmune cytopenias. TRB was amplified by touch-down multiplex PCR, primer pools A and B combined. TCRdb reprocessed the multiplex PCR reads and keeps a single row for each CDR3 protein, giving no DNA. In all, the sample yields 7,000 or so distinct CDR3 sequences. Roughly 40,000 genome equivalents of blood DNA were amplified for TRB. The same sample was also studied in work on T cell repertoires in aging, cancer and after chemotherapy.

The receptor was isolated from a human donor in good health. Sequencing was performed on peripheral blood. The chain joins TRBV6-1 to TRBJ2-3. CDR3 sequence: CASKTDSTDTQYF.